The clone carrying this T cell receptor beta chain turned up a few times. Its antigen is currently unknown. This entry belongs to a study of T-cell memory formation after mild COVID-19. Points from the study as a whole: Most CD4+ clones that shrank were in CM and EM, while CD8+ ones turned up in EMRA. Clones that got smaller from day 15 to 85 had even CD4/CD8, while clones growing later tipped toward CD4+.

MiXCR was run by TCRdb on the 5' RACE reads, yielding one entry per CDR3 protein. The repertoire consists of more than 350,000 distinct CDR3 sequences, with 20% to 25% occurring once and the leading ten covering about 12%. The sequenced sample consisted of PBMCs or a T cell subset sorted from them (not recorded which). This sequence was found in an adult woman who had mild COVID-19 (a few samples of this study predate the infection). Cell type and time point are not known.

The CDR3 DNA reads TGCGCCAGCATGAGGGGGGAAGCCTCTGGAAACACCATATATTTT. It is translated as CASMRGEASGNTIYF. The chain recombines TRBV5-1 with TRBJ1-3; D perhaps matches TRBD1 (6 bases). The length of the CDR3 is 15 residues. The germline CDR1 and CDR2 sequences are SGHRS and YFSETQ. V lost 6 bases and J 0 bases, leaving 13 bases between the germline ends.